The rows below give T cell receptor beta chains drawn from one sample of a study of T cell clonotyping in hematopoietic cell transplantation. Profiling relied on immunoSEQ multiplex PCR, and the TCRdb table lists in-frame clones only, not all of them. The sample holds 35,000 to 45,000 clones, approximately 94% seen once. The specimen was peripheral blood mononuclear cells. The receptors derive from a woman aged 45 to 65 in good health. Some clones in this sample may be carry-over from other donors' samples. The CDR3 runs from the conserved cysteine through the conserved F or W. Fields, in order: V gene, J gene, D gene, clone size, CDR3 DNA, CDR3 protein. D genes are given only for firm matches. The size field is filled for only some rows; it gives once, few, many or a size class.

>TRBV29-1|TRBJ2-7|-|-
TGCAGCGCCCGCCCGGGACGGAGCTCCTACGAGCAGTACTTC
CSARPGRSSYEQYF
>TRBV7-2|TRBJ2-7|-|once
TGTGCCAGCAGCTTAACAGCCTCCTACGAGCAGTACTTC
CASSLTASYEQYF
>TRBV9|TRBJ2-2|TRBD1|-
TGTGCCAGCAGCCCTCGGACAGGGGGGGACACCGGGGAGCTGTTTTTT
CASSPRTGGDTGELFF
>TRBV9|TRBJ1-1|TRBD1|-
TGTGCCAGCAGCGGGAGGACAGGGTTGAACACTGAAGCTTTCTTT
CASSGRTGLNTEAFF
>TRBV19|TRBJ1-3|-|-
TGTGCCAGTAGTATTTCAGCCAGGACCTCTGGAAACACCATATATTTT
CASSISARTSGNTIYF
>TRBV13|TRBJ1-2|TRBD1|-
TGTGCCAGCAGCTTCGGGGACAGACCCTATGGCTACACCTTC
CASSFGDRPYGYTF
>TRBV5-1|TRBJ1-4|-|once
TGCGCCAGCAGCCTCTCCCCCTCGACAGGCGATAATGAAAAACTGTTTTTT
CASSLSPSTGDNEKLFF
>TRBV6-5|TRBJ1-2|-|-
TGTGCCAGCAGTTACGCCCCTCTCAGCTTTTATGGCTACACCTTC
CASSYAPLSFYGYTF
>TRBV16|TRBJ2-5|-|-
TGTGCCAGCAGCCAATTTTGGCGCGGAGAGACCCAGTACTTC
CASSQFWRGETQYF
>TRBV14|TRBJ2-2|-|-
TGTGCCAGCAGCCAAGATAACACCAACACCGGGGAGCTGTTTTTT
CASSQDNTNTGELFF
>TRBV28|TRBJ1-2|-|-
TGTGCCAGCAGTTCAGGGGCATTTCGGTATGGCTACACCTTC
CASSSGAFRYGYTF
>TRBV18|TRBJ1-2|TRBD1|-
TGTGCCAGCTCACCACTTGGACAGGGGGGCGGCTACACCTTC
CASSPLGQGGGYTF
>TRBV7-2|TRBJ1-2|-|-
TGTGCCAGCAGTACTACAGGAAACTATGGCTACACCTTC
CASSTTGNYGYTF
>TRBV18|TRBJ1-5|-|-
TGTGCCAGCTCACCAGTCGGGTCTGATCAGCCCCAGCATTTT
CASSPVGSDQPQHF
>TRBV9|TRBJ2-1|TRBD2|once
TGTGCCAGCAGCGTGCTAGCGGGGGGGCAAGGTGAGCAGTTCTTC
CASSVLAGGQGEQFF
>TRBV28|TRBJ1-6|TRBD1|-
TGTGCCAGCAACAAACCGGGACAGGGGAATTCACCCCTCCACTTT
CASNKPGQGNSPLHF
>TRBV5-1|TRBJ2-7|TRBD1|-
TGCGCCAGCAGCTTGTCGATGACAGGGTCCTCCTACGAGCAGTACTTC
CASSLSMTGSSYEQYF
>TRBV19|TRBJ1-4|TRBD1|-
TGTGCCAGTAGTGACCCGGCCGGACAGGCCGATAATGAAAAACTGTTTTTT
CASSDPAGQADNEKLFF
>TRBV13|TRBJ2-4|-|-
TGTGCCAGCAGCTCGGGGGAGTACAAAAACATTCAGTACTTC
CASSSGEYKNIQYF
>TRBV28|TRBJ1-2|-|-
TGTGCCAGCGGACGGGGGAACTATGGCTACACCTTC
CASGRGNYGYTF
>TRBV5-1|TRBJ1-6|-|-
TGCGCCAGCAGCTTGGGTGATGGTAATTCACCCCTCCACTTT
CASSLGDGNSPLHF
>TRBV27|TRBJ1-2|-|-
TGTGCCAGCAGTTACCGCCCTAACTATGGCTACACCTTC
CASSYRPNYGYTF
>TRBV7-9|TRBJ1-1|-|-
TGTGCCAGCAGCTTAGCAGGGAGAGACACTGAAGCTTTCTTT
CASSLAGRDTEAFF
>TRBV7-2|TRBJ2-1|TRBD2|-
TGTGCCAGCAGAAAAGGGCCTAGCGGGGGGGCGAGCTCCTACAATGAGCAGTTCTTC
CASRKGPSGGASSYNEQFF
>TRBV6-5|TRBJ1-1|-|-
TGTGCCAGCAGTCCTAAGACAGAGAACACTGAAGCTTTCTTT
CASSPKTENTEAFF
>TRBV6-1|TRBJ2-7|-|-
TGTGCCAGCAGTGCCGAAAGGGAGCAGTACTTC
CASSAEREQYF
>TRBV4-3|TRBJ2-2|-|-
TGCGCCAGCAGCCAGTTTTACGGGACAACCTACACCGGGGAGCTGTTTTTT
CASSQFYGTTYTGELFF
>TRBV6-4|TRBJ2-1|TRBD2|-
TGTGCCAGCAGCCCGCTAGCGGGGGGCTACAATGAGCAGTTCTTC
CASSPLAGGYNEQFF
>TRBV7-8|TRBJ2-5|TRBD2|-
TGTGCCAGCAGCTTAGGAGCGGGGCGCCAAGAGACCCAGTACTTC
CASSLGAGRQETQYF
>TRBV5-4|TRBJ1-2|-|-
TGTGCCAGCAGCTTGCCAGGGAGGGGTGGCTACACCTTC
CASSLPGRGGYTF
>TRBV10-1|TRBJ1-2|-|few
TGCGCCAGCAGTGAGTCGGACTCGGTCTATGGCTACACCTTC
CASSESDSVYGYTF
>TRBV10-2|TRBJ1-3|-|-
TGCGCCACCCGGCGGGACTCTGGAAACACCATATATTTT
CATRRDSGNTIYF
>TRBV10-2|TRBJ1-3|-|-
TGCGCCAGCAACCCCACCCCCGGAAACACCATATATTTT
CASNPTPGNTIYF
>TRBV7-3|TRBJ2-1|-|-
TGTGCCAGCAGCCTCAATAGGAATGAGCAGTTCTTC
CASSLNRNEQFF
>TRBV5-1|TRBJ2-7|-|few
TGCGCCAGCAGCCCCGGACAGTACGAGCAGTACTTC
CASSPGQYEQYF
>TRBV11-3|TRBJ2-3|TRBD2|-
TGTGCCAGCAGTACCGGTTCTAGCGGGCTTTATACGCAGTATTTT
CASSTGSSGLYTQYF
>TRBV5-1|TRBJ2-1|TRBD2|-
TGCGCCAGCAGCCTTGGCACTAGCGGGGATGAGCAGTTCTTC
CASSLGTSGDEQFF
>TRBV7-2|TRBJ2-5|TRBD2|-
TGTGCCAGCAGTACCTTTAGCGGGGGTGCGACCCAGTACTTC
CASSTFSGGATQYF
>TRBV11-3|TRBJ2-5|-|-
TGTGCCAGCAGCTCCGGGAACCAGGGGCTCGGGGAGACCCAGTACTTC
CASSSGNQGLGETQYF
>TRBV7-9|TRBJ2-2|TRBD2|-
TGTGCCAGCAGCCCGATGACTAGCGGGGGATCGGAGCTGTTTTTT
CASSPMTSGGSELFF
>TRBV9|TRBJ2-2|-|-
TGTGCCAGCAGCGTATCCCCAACCGGGGAGCTGTTTTTT
CASSVSPTGELFF
>TRBV6-5|TRBJ1-1|-|-
TGTGCCAGCACTCAGGGTGAATTGGGTGAAGCTTTCTTT
CASTQGELGEAFF
>TRBV28|TRBJ1-2|-|-
TGTGCCAGCAGACCCAGCTTATATGGCTACACCTTC
CASRPSLYGYTF
>TRBV28|TRBJ1-3|TRBD1|once
TGTGCCAGCAGTTTAGGTGGACAGGGGAAGAACACCATATATTTT
CASSLGGQGKNTIYF
>TRBV9|TRBJ1-2|-|-
TGTGCCAGCAGCGTAGAGGGCACTTTCTATGGCTACACCTTC
CASSVEGTFYGYTF